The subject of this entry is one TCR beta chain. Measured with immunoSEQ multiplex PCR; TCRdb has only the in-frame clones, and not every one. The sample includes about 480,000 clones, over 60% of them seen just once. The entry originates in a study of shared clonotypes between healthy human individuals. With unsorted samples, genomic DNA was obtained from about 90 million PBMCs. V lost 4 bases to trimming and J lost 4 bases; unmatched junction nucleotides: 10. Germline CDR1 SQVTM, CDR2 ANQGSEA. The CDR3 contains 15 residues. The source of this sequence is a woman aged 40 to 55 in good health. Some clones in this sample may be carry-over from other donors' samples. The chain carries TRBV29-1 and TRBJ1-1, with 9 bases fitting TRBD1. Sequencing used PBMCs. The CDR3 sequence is CSVVAGQGRGTEAFF. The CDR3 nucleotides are TGCAGCGTTGTAGCGGGACAGGGTAGGGGCACTGAAGCTTTCTTT.